The 16 T cell receptor beta chains given below trace back to one sample, sequenced in a study of shared clonotypes between healthy human individuals. Naive CD8 cells, CD45RO-negative and positively selected for CCR7, excluded terminally differentiated effector memory CD45RA+ cells. Produced via immunoSEQ multiplex PCR; TCRdb's table is partial and in-frame only. This table holds some 2 million clones, approximately 94% found once. Sequencing was performed on naive CD8+ T cells sorted from blood. The receptors derive from a man younger than 35 in good health.

The chain carries TRBV6-1 and TRBJ2-3; perhaps TRBD2 as D (6 bases). The V gene lost 7 bases and the J gene lost 2 bases, with 16 bases spanning the gap. The germline V gene encodes CDR1 MNHNS and CDR2 SASEGT. The length of the CDR3 is 15 residues. The chain's CDR3 is CASNEEGPHTDTQYF. CDR3 bases: TGTGCCAGCAATGAGGAGGGGCCCCACACAGATACGCAGTATTTT.

CDR3 protein: CASTWGVQNTQYF. CDR3 coding DNA: TGTGCCAGCACCTGGGGAGTACAGAACACGCAGTATTTT. The chain couples TRBV5-6 to TRBJ2-3; maybe TRBD2 (5 bases). The V end lost 6 bases, the J end lost 9 bases, and 17 bases lay between the germline ends. CDR3 length equals 13 residues. Germline V gives CDR1 SGHDT, CDR2 YYEEEE.

V and J are TRBV30 and TRBJ2-7; D is unresolved. V lost 1 base and J lost 2, with 21 bases in between. This CDR3 spans 17 amino acids. CDR1 and CDR2 (germline): GTSNPN, SVGIG (reference sequence). CDR3 nucleotides: TGTGCCTGGAGTGCGAAAGTACGTCTCGAGAATCCCTACGAGCAGTACTTC. The encoded protein is CAWSAKVRLENPYEQYF.

The chain uses TRBV7-9 and TRBJ2-5, with TRBD1 as a possible D gene (6 bases). This CDR3 has 14 residues. Germline V gene sequence: CDR1 SEHNR, CDR2 FQNEAQ (reference sequence). V lost 2 bases to trimming and J lost 1 base, with 8 bases between them. As DNA, the CDR3 is TGTGCCAGCAGCTTACTGGGGGCCCAAGAGACCCAGTACTTC. Translation gives CASSLLGAQETQYF.

About this clone: Additional DNA sequences in this sample encode the identical CDR3. This chain connects TRBV10-3 to TRBJ2-7, with D possibly TRBD1 on 6 matching bases. V was clipped by 2 bases and J by 2 bases, with 7 bases between them. The CDR3 consists of 13 residues. Looked up from germline, CDR1 is ENHRY and CDR2 is SYGVKD. The CDR3 reads CAISEGQTYEQYF. The DNA for the CDR3 is TGTGCCATCAGTGAGGGACAGACCTACGAGCAGTACTTC.

This chain connects TRBV19 to TRBJ1-1; 10 bases are shared with TRBD1. The CDR3 has 15 amino acids. Germline CDR1 and CDR2: LNHDA and SQIVND (reference sequence). Trimming at V came to 6 bases and at J to 2 bases, leaving 6 bases not matched to a gene. This CDR3 is CASSFGTGVNTEAFF. CDR3 nucleotides: TGTGCCAGTAGCTTCGGGACAGGGGTAAACACTGAAGCTTTCTTT.

The rearrangement uses TRBV9 and TRBJ2-3; TRBD2 might be the D (5 bases). From germline, CDR1 is SGDLS and CDR2 YYNGEE. The CDR3 length is 13 residues. V was shortened by 4 bases and J by 4 bases, with 10 bases between the two germline ends. DNA of the CDR3: TGTGCCAGCAGCCCGGACGGGGCAGATACGCAGTATTTT. Translating it yields CASSPDGADTQYF.

The gene calls are TRBV5-4 and TRBJ1-1; 7 bases are a match to TRBD1. CDR1 and CDR2 (germline): SGHNT, YYREEE (reference sequence). This CDR3 contains 15 residues. Trimming at V came to 3 bases and at J to 4 bases, leaving 9 bases not matched to a gene. The CDR3 reads CASSYYTGEGTEAFF. The CDR3 nucleotides read TGTGCCAGCAGCTATTACACAGGGGAGGGCACTGAAGCTTTCTTT.

The J gene is TRBJ2-7, the V gene TRBV5-1, with 10 bases matching TRBD1. The trim removed 4 bases at V and 3 bases at J, leaving 7 bases unmatched. CDR1 is SGHRS, CDR2 YFSETQ, per germline. CDR3 length: 15 amino acids. The CDR3 DNA reads TGCGCCAGCAGCATATGGACAGGGGGTAGCTACGAGCAGTACTTC. This sequence encodes CASSIWTGGSYEQYF.

This clone was found once. The chain uses TRBV7-9 and TRBJ1-2, with no clear D. V lost 4 bases to trimming and J lost 6 bases, with 9 bases between them. Per germline, CDR1 SEHNR and CDR2 FQNEAQ (reference sequence). The CDR3 spans 12 residues. CDR3 protein: CASSSPVDGYTF. Written as DNA, the CDR3 is TGTGCCAGCAGCTCCCCCGTCGATGGCTACACCTTC. The whole variable domain, filled in from reference TRBV7-9 and TRBJ1-2, reads DTGVSQNPRHKITKRGQNVTFRCDPISEHNRLYWYRQTLGQGPEFLTYFQNEAQLEKSRLLSDRFSAERPKGSFSTLEIQRTEQGDSAMYLCASSSPVDGYTFGSGTRLTVV.

This rearrangement joins TRBV29-1 to TRBJ1-6; no definite D call. V lost 6 bases, J lost 14 bases, and 17 bases lay in between. The CDR3 runs 12 residues. Germline V gene sequence: CDR1 SQVTM, CDR2 ANQGSEA. DNA for the CDR3: TGCAGCGTCTCGGACGGGGATTTGGCCCTCCACTTT. This translates into CSVSDGDLALHF.

The J gene is TRBJ2-5, the V gene TRBV5-1, with 10 bases identical to TRBD1. The CDR3 is made up of 15 amino acids. Germline CDR1 is SGHRS and CDR2 is YFSETQ. The V segment lost 1 base and the J segment 5 bases; nucleotides outside the gene matches: 5. The CDR3 protein is CASSLRGQGSETQYF. The CDR3 nucleotides read TGCGCCAGCAGCTTGCGGGGACAGGGGTCGGAGACCCAGTACTTC.

As concerns this clone: This CDR3 is also generated by other DNA sequences in the sample. The genes are TRBV27 and TRBJ2-5; D remains ambiguous. V lost 5 bases to trimming and J lost 5 bases, with 9 bases between them. This CDR3 has 12 amino acids. Germline-derived CDR1 and CDR2 are MNHEY and SMNVEV (reference sequence). CDR3 coding DNA: TGTGCCAGCAGTCCCTCTGGGGAGACCCAGTACTTC. Residues: CASSPSGETQYF.

This chain joins TRBV2 and TRBJ1-2; D might be TRBD1 (6 bases). The germline V and J ends were trimmed by 9 bases and 2 bases, with 16 bases remaining between them. This CDR3 spans 14 amino acids. In germline, CDR1 is SNHLY, CDR2 FYNNEI. For the CDR3, the DNA is TGTGCCAGGGAAAGCAGGGGAACAAACTATGGCTACACCTTC. Translation: CARESRGTNYGYTF.

V is TRBV10-3 and J is TRBJ1-2; 10 nucleotides match TRBD1. The CDR3 has 15 amino acids. V shed 5 bases, J shed 5 bases, and the junction held 8 bases outside the gene matches. Germline V lookup: CDR1 ENHRY, CDR2 SYGVKD. The CDR3: CAISPSGTGVYGYTF. In DNA, the CDR3 is TGTGCCATCAGTCCTTCCGGGACAGGGGTATATGGCTACACCTTC.

This chain connects TRBV11-2 to TRBJ2-3, with unresolved D. Per germline, CDR1 SGHAT and CDR2 FQNNGV. The length of the CDR3 is 14 residues. Trimming stripped 0 bases from V and 4 bases from J, with 8 bases between. CDR3 sequence (DNA): TGTGCCAGCAGCTTAGATATCCAGTCAGATACGCAGTATTTT. Translated: CASSLDIQSDTQYF.